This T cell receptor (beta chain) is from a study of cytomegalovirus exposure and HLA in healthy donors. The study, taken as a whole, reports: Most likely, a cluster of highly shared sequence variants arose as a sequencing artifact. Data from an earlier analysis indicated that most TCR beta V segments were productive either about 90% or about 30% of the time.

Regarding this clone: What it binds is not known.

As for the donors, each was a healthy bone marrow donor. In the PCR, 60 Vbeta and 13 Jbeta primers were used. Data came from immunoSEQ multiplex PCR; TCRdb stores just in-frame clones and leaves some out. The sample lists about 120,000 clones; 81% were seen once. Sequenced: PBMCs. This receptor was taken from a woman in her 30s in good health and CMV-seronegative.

The DNA of the CDR3 is TGCGCCAGCAGCCGGGACAGGGGAAGAACCGGGGAGCTGTTTTTT. This encodes CASSRDRGRTGELFF. The chain links TRBV5-1 to TRBJ2-2; 10 bases agree with TRBD1. Germline V gives CDR1 SGHRS, CDR2 YFSETQ. The CDR3 length is 15 residues. The V segment lost 4 bases and the J segment 5 bases; nucleotides outside the gene matches: 5.